This TCR beta chain was documented in a study of T cells of healthy individuals. This clonotype showed up many times. TCRdb used MiXCR to reprocess the 5' RACE reads, holding one entry per CDR3 protein. Of about 96,000 distinct CDR3 sequences listed, roughly a sixth are singletons. Germline CDR1 is MGHRA and CDR2 is YSYEKL. V dropped 2 bases and J dropped 1 base, with 14 bases sitting between them. This CDR3 has 17 amino acids. The rearrangement links TRBV4-1 to TRBJ2-2; the D gene is possibly TRBD2 (5 bases). The source is a human donor in good health. CDR3 nucleotide sequence: TGCGCCAGCAGCCAACCCTTTCGTGGAGGGAACACCGGGGAGCTGTTTTTT. Translation gives CASSQPFRGGNTGELFF.